This is a list of T cell receptor beta chains from one sample in a study of identical twins. Each CDR3 protein gets one entry after TCRdb re-called the 5' RACE reads with MiXCR. The table has some 1,600,000 distinct CDR3 sequences, around a third seen once. The sample consisted of cord blood. These TCRs come from a newborn girl in good health. Both conserved end residues are part of each CDR3. The D gene is left open where the match is weak. Expanded clones are given a class, and other clones once, few, many or no size at all.

abundance,j_gene,v_gene,d_gene,CDR3nt,CDR3aa
NA,TRBJ2-4,TRBV12-3/TRBV12-4,NA,TGTGCCAGCAGTTTTACCGGGAGAAAAAACATTCAGTACTTC,CASSFTGRKNIQYF
many,TRBJ2-1,TRBV29-1,NA,TGCAGCGTTAAAACCGGGAGTGAGAATGAGCAGTTCTTC,CSVKTGSENEQFF
NA,TRBJ1-1,TRBV27,TRBD1,TGTGCCAGCAGTAAGGGACAGATCATGAACACTGAAGCTTTCTTT,CASSKGQIMNTEAFF
NA,TRBJ2-1,TRBV12-3/TRBV12-4,TRBD2,TGTGCCAGTTGGGCGGGGGGCGCCTACAATGAGCAGTTCTTC,CASWAGGAYNEQFF
NA,TRBJ2-1,TRBV5-1,NA,TGCGCCAGCAGCTTGGGACTAGAGGGCGGTGAGCAGTTCTTC,CASSLGLEGGEQFF
NA,TRBJ1-2,TRBV12-3/TRBV12-4,NA,TGTGCCAGCAGTTTCCATAAATATGGCTACACCTTC,CASSFHKYGYTF
NA,TRBJ2-5,TRBV20-1,NA,TGCAGTGCTCTTATAGGTGGCGCCTGGGAGACCCAGTACTTC,CSALIGGAWETQYF
NA,TRBJ2-1,TRBV20-1,TRBD1,TGCAGCGCCCAGGGGGCTAGGCCTACGGATGAGCAGTTCTTC,CSAQGARPTDEQFF
few,TRBJ2-4,TRBV9,TRBD2,TGTGCCAGCAGCGTAGCTGGCCTAGCGGGGGAGGAGCAGTACTTC,CASSVAGLAGEEQYF
few,TRBJ2-5,TRBV29-1,TRBD1,TGCAGCGTTGAAGAGAGGACAGGGCAAGAGACCCAGTACTTC,CSVEERTGQETQYF
few,TRBJ1-2,TRBV24-1,TRBD1,TGTGCCACCAGTGACCCCAAGGCAGGGGGCTATGGCTACACCTTC,CATSDPKAGGYGYTF
few,TRBJ2-7,TRBV4-1,NA,TGCGCCAGCAGCCAAGAGGGCCTTCTTCCCTCCTACGAGCAGTACTTC,CASSQEGLLPSYEQYF
NA,TRBJ2-1,TRBV27,NA,TGTGCCAGCAGTCCCCGGCCTTTTGAGCAGTTCTTC,CASSPRPFEQFF
NA,TRBJ2-7,TRBV20-1,NA,TGCAGTGCTAGAGGACCGCTAGTGTGGGGAATCTACAATGAGCAGTACTTC,CSARGPLVWGIYNEQYF
NA,TRBJ2-7,TRBV10-3,TRBD2,TGTGCCATCAGTCAGCGGGAGGGAGCGTACGAGCAGTACTTC,CAISQREGAYEQYF
NA,TRBJ1-2,TRBV5-1,NA,TGCGCCAGCAGCTATAGAGGGGAGAACTATGGCTACACCTTC,CASSYRGENYGYTF
NA,TRBJ2-3,TRBV6-1,TRBD2,TGTGCCAGCAAGGAACTAGCGGGGGGCACAGATACGCAGTATTTT,CASKELAGGTDTQYF
NA,TRBJ2-1,TRBV7-2,NA,TGTGCCAGCAGCTTGTACACGGGCCTTAACAATGAGCAGTTCTTC,CASSLYTGLNNEQFF
once,TRBJ2-7,TRBV3-1,NA,TGTGCCAGCAGCCCAAGGGGGGGAGGAGCCTACAATGAGCAGTACTTC,CASSPRGGGAYNEQYF
NA,TRBJ1-2,TRBV10-3,NA,TGTGCCATCAGTGAGTACCAGGGCAGCTATGGCTACACCTTC,CAISEYQGSYGYTF
few,TRBJ2-1,TRBV28,TRBD2,TGTGCCAGCAGTCTCCCGGGACTAGCGCCCAATGAGCAGTTCTTC,CASSLPGLAPNEQFF
NA,TRBJ2-3,TRBV6-1,NA,TGTGCCAGCAGTGAAGTGTTTTGGGGACCAACGAAAAGCACAGATACGCAGTATTTT,CASSEVFWGPTKSTDTQYF
NA,TRBJ1-1,TRBV27,NA,TGTGCCAGCAGTCCCCATCGCCCCGCCGCTGAAGCTTTCTTT,CASSPHRPAAEAFF
few,TRBJ1-1,TRBV20-1,NA,TGCAGTGCCCTTCGGTGGCGGCGCACTGAAGCTTTCTTT,CSALRWRRTEAFF
NA,TRBJ2-7,TRBV4-1,TRBD2,TGCGCCAGCAGCCAAGGGGGACTAGCGGCCTACGAGCAGTACTTC,CASSQGGLAAYEQYF
many,TRBJ2-1,TRBV20-1,NA,TGCAGTGCTGAGGGGCATGAGCAGTTCTTC,CSAEGHEQFF
NA,TRBJ1-5,TRBV20-1,NA,TGCAGTGCTAGAGGAGGCAGGGTTCAGCCCCAGCATTTT,CSARGGRVQPQHF
many,TRBJ1-5,TRBV12-3/TRBV12-4,NA,TGTGCCAGCAGTTTACACCGGGGAAATCAGCCCCAGCATTTT,CASSLHRGNQPQHF
few,TRBJ2-6,TRBV27,NA,TGTGCCAGCAGTTTATCCCAGGGTCCCAACGTCCTGACTTTC,CASSLSQGPNVLTF
NA,TRBJ1-6,TRBV10-3,NA,TGTGCCATCAGTGCCGGACGGACGAGCTCCTATAATTCACCCCTCCACTTT,CAISAGRTSSYNSPLHF
NA,TRBJ2-1,TRBV28,NA,TGTGCCAGCAGTTTCGGTTATCGAGGCAATGAGCAGTTCTTC,CASSFGYRGNEQFF
few,TRBJ1-5,TRBV24-1,TRBD1,TGTGCCACCCAGGCGGGGAACAGGGGCTTTGATCAGCCCCAGCATTTT,CATQAGNRGFDQPQHF
few,TRBJ2-2,TRBV2,NA,TGTGCCAGCAGTGACACCCGCGCCGGGGAGCTGTTTTTT,CASSDTRAGELFF
few,TRBJ1-2,TRBV4-1,NA,TGCGCCAGCAGCCAAGTCTTCAGGAGTAACTATGGCTACACCTTC,CASSQVFRSNYGYTF
NA,TRBJ2-7,TRBV28,TRBD1,TGTGCCAGCAGTAGAGGACAGGGGTCATCCACCTACGAGCAGTACTTC,CASSRGQGSSTYEQYF
NA,TRBJ2-7,TRBV12-3/TRBV12-4,TRBD1,TGTGCCAGCAAAATTGACAGGGTCTCCTACGAGCAGTACTTC,CASKIDRVSYEQYF